The rows below give T cell receptor beta chains drawn from one sample of a study of Tregs in tolerant kidney transplant recipients. Assay: immunoSEQ multiplex PCR; the TCRdb copy retains only in-frame clones and omits some. The sample has roughly 80,000 clones, approximately 90% seen once. The sample consisted of Tregs from blood, taken before the transplant. Receptor source: a human donor who received a combined kidney and bone marrow transplant. The CDR3 runs from the conserved cysteine through the conserved F or W. The order of the fields is clone size, D gene, J gene, V gene, CDR3 protein, CDR3 DNA. A D gene is named only where the DNA matches it firmly. Rows give clone size only sometimes, using once, few, many, or a class for an expanded clone.

NA,NA,TRBJ1-2,TRBV7-3,CASGDTVRGYTF,TGTGCCAGCGGGGACACAGTTCGAGGCTACACCTTC
NA,NA,TRBJ2-1,TRBV5-1,CASSPGGEQFF,TGCGCCAGCAGCCCTGGGGGGGAGCAGTTCTTC
once,TRBD1,TRBJ1-2,TRBV9,CASSVGLGQGMVGYGYTF,TGTGCCAGCAGCGTAGGGTTGGGACAGGGGATGGTGGGCTATGGCTACACCTTC
NA,TRBD1,TRBJ2-7,TRBV6-1,CASSEMGQQLYEQYF,TGTGCCAGCAGTGAAATGGGACAGCAACTATACGAGCAGTACTTC
NA,TRBD1,TRBJ1-1,TRBV2,CASSDLGQGNTEAFF,TGTGCCAGCAGTGACTTGGGACAGGGGAACACTGAAGCTTTCTTT
NA,TRBD2,TRBJ2-5,TRBV7-2,CASSLEGTSGRETQYF,TGTGCCAGCAGCTTAGAAGGGACTAGCGGGAGAGAGACCCAGTACTTC
NA,TRBD2,TRBJ2-3,TRBV5-1,CASSPLAGLSTDTQYF,TGCGCCAGCAGCCCCTTAGCGGGGCTTAGCACAGATACGCAGTATTTT
once,TRBD1,TRBJ2-7,TRBV15,CATSRVRGTGGFDEQYF,TGTGCCACCAGCAGAGTTCGCGGGACAGGGGGTTTCGACGAGCAGTACTTC
NA,TRBD1,TRBJ2-7,TRBV29-1,CSASRTGHYEQYF,TGCAGCGCGTCTAGGACAGGGCACTACGAGCAGTACTTC
once,TRBD2,TRBJ2-1,TRBV28,CASRYLAGAGNEQFF,TGTGCCAGCAGGTATCTAGCGGGAGCCGGCAATGAGCAGTTCTTC
NA,TRBD1,TRBJ1-3,TRBV25-1,CASSSGQGTDTIYF,TGTGCCAGCAGTTCGGGACAGGGAACAGACACCATATATTTT
NA,TRBD2,TRBJ2-7,TRBV28,CASRTSGSSYEQYF,TGTGCCAGCAGGACTAGCGGGAGCTCCTACGAGCAGTACTTC
few,NA,TRBJ2-2,TRBV6-1,CASKNGQWNTGELFF,TGTGCCAGCAAAAATGGACAGTGGAACACCGGGGAGCTGTTTTTT
NA,TRBD1,TRBJ2-1,TRBV4-1,CASSHTNRDRVSNEQFF,TGCGCCAGCAGCCACACAAACCGGGACAGGGTCTCGAATGAGCAGTTCTTC
once,NA,TRBJ2-2,TRBV28,CATAGGFGELFF,TGTGCCACCGCAGGGGGGTTCGGGGAGCTGTTTTTT
once,TRBD2,TRBJ2-2,TRBV19,CATDKTSGATHSLNTGELFF,TGTGCCACCGATAAAACTAGCGGGGCTACCCACTCTCTAAACACCGGGGAGCTGTTTTTT
NA,NA,TRBJ2-3,TRBV11-2,CASTQGNRDTQYF,TGTGCCAGCACGCAGGGAAATCGGGATACGCAGTATTTT